This T cell receptor (beta chain) originates from a study of T cells in Graves' hyperthyroidism and ophthalmopathy (dated by TCRdb to the late 2010s). Broadly, across the study: Peripheral blood was collected at initial diagnosis, before any treatment. To identify TCR V-J signatures that set the groups apart, the researchers used a discovery cohort of 100 patients, made up of approximately 43 with Graves' ophthalmopathy and 57 with stable Graves' hyperthyroidism. An independent validation cohort of under 20 hyperthyroidism patients and some 15 patients who later progressed to ophthalmopathy tested prospective prediction of ophthalmopathy. In addition, the study compared T-cell repertoires in thyroid tissue and in blood from six Graves' hyperthyroidism patients. The 100 or so discovery patients were divided at random into training and test sets in a 7:3 ratio. TCR Vbeta CDR3 sequencing of 120 to 150 peripheral blood samples (43 ophthalmopathy, roughly 72 hyperthyroidism and roughly 17 progressor patients) is reported in the paper. Following sampling, methimazole starting at 30 mg daily was given to hyperthyroidism patients, and high-dose intravenous methylprednisolone was given to ophthalmopathy patients.

TCR beta CDR3 regions were amplified from RNA transcripts. A first-round RT-PCR of the TCR CDR3 used the HTBI primer set with the Qiagen OneStep RT-PCR kit. A second multiplex PCR round built the libraries, followed by size selection and purification. The libraries were sequenced on an Illumina HiSeq2000 using paired-end 100 bp reads. On the study's bioinformatics: SOAPnuke was used to process the raw data, with reads discarded if the reads contained adapters or uncalled bases, had a mean Phred below 15, or lacked an exact constant-primer or identifier match. COPE v1.2.5 was used to merge high-quality paired reads, and clonotypes were defined as unique nucleotide sequences. Clonotypes were aligned to IMGT TRBV, TRBD and TRBJ reference segments using MiTCR v1.1. Analysis was restricted to V-J combinations with a frequency above 0.0001, which covered just over 98% of repertoires. The TCS score was defined as the ratio of F50 (clonal expansion) to E x V (chaos), calculated using BLOSUM62-based TCRdist between CDR3 peptides within each V-J. Welch's t-statistics and random forest reduced fewer than 550 V-J features to 10 to 15, which were used in a naive Bayes classifier (R e1071). TCRdb cleaned the public reads at Q25 with fastp, built clones with MiXCR and kept in-frame beta chains. A single entry per CDR3 protein holds the most common genes and DNA from its merged rows. None of the V and J calls come from the authors' own analysis; TCRdb made them. The sample data list about 260,000 distinct CDR3 sequences, and 15% to 20% of these were observed just once. 28% of the sample goes to the ten largest clones.

Ophthalmopathy patients had moderately to severely active disease, Clinical Activity Score of at least 3, NOSPECS grade of at least 4, and duration under 3 months. The study excluded patients with uncontrolled infections, other autoimmune diseases, pregnancy or lactation. Diagnoses were established on the basis of clinical symptoms, serum thyroxine and TRAb, thyroid ultrasound, and orbital computed tomography. Ficoll-Paque density gradient centrifugation was used to isolate PBMCs from 9.5 to 10 ml of fresh peripheral blood. Total RNA was extracted using Trizol reagent, and RNA quality was assessed on an Agilent 2100 Bioanalyzer. Concerning this clonotype: Its antigen specificity is not known. The sample holds no much larger clone one base away, and base qualities are not on file.

General conclusions and limits of the study: Blood samples also contained most of the expanded thyroid clonotypes (frequency above 0.001), which suggests that blood repertoires may reflect thyroid immune responses. In cross-validation, a model built on a 13 V-J signature told ophthalmopathy apart from stable hyperthyroidism with less than 90% sensitivity and approximately 81% specificity, and in testing the same model reached 80%/75%. During validation, the model predicted progression to ophthalmopathy a median of around 7 months ahead of onset, with just under 71% sensitivity and 72.22% specificity. No statistical method was used to fix the sample size in advance, and group allocation was not hidden from the investigators.

The germline V gene sets CDR1 to SGHRS and CDR2 to YFSETQ. V is pruned by 2 bases and J by 7 bases, leaving 3 bases of the junction without a gene match. The CDR3 covers 14 residues, taking in both the cysteine and the phenylalanine. The DNA shown is the 42-base CDR3, in frame from base 1. The TCR sequence derives from a woman between 18 and 30 years old with Graves' ophthalmopathy. The sequenced sample was blood. This sequence uses TRBV5-1 and TRBJ1-4, with 9 bases in between that match TRBD1. The DNA reads as follows: TGCGCCAGCAGCTTTGGACAGGGGAGTGAAAAACTGTTTTTT. This is translated as CASSFGQGSEKLFF.